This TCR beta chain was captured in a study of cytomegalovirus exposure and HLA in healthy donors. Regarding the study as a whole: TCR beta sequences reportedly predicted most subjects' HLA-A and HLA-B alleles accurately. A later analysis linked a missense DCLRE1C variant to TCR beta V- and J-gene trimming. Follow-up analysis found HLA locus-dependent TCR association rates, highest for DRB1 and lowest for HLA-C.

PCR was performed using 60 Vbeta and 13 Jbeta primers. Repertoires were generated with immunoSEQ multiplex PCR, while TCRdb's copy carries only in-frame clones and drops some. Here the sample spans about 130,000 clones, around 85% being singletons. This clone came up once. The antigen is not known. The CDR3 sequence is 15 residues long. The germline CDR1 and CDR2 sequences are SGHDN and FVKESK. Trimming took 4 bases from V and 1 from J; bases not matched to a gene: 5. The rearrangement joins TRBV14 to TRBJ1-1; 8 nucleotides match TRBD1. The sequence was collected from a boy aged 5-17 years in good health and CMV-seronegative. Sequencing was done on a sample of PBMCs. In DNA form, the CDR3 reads TGTGCCAGCAGCCCGTGGACAGGGTCGAACACTGAAGCTTTCTTT. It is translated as CASSPWTGSNTEAFF.